Detailed here is one T cell receptor beta chain. Its antigen is undetermined. The entry originates in a study of OX40 agonist ivuxolimab in advanced cancers. Across the study: With ivuxolimab, an agonistic anti-OX40 (CD134) antibody, patients were treated. Study-wide points: CD8+ T cells showed, on average, more clonal expansion than CD4+ cells.

Germline CDR1 reads MNHEY; CDR2 reads SMNVEV (reference sequence). Trimming removed 4 bases from V and 1 base from J, with 10 bases in between. The length of the CDR3 is 14 residues. Produced via immunoSEQ multiplex PCR; TCRdb's table is partial and in-frame only. The repertoire holds about 140,000 clones, with 90% as singletons. The rearrangement links TRBV27 to TRBJ2-5, with D possibly TRBD1 on 5 matching bases. The sequenced sample was CD4+ or CD8+ T cells sorted from blood, obtained in a trial of the OX40 agonist ivuxolimab. This receptor was obtained from an adult with an advanced solid tumor such as melanoma, head and neck, liver or kidney cancer. The CDR3 bases are TGTGCCAGCAGTTATCGACAGTCCCAAGAGACCCAGTACTTC. Translated, it gives CASSYRQSQETQYF.